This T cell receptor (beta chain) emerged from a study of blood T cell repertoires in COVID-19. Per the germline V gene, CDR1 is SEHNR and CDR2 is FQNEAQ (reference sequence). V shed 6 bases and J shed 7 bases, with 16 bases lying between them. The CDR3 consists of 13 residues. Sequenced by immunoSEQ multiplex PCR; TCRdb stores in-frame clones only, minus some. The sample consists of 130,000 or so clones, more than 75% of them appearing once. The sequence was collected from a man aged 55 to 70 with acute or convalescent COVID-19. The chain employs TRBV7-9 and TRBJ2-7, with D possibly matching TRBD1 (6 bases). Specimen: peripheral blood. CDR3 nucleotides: TGTGCCAGCAGGGCAGGGGCCTTTGATGAGCAGTACTTC. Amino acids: CASRAGAFDEQYF.